A selection of T cell receptor beta chains follows, all from one sample in a study of tumor and adjacent non-tumor tissue in lung cancer. One entry per CDR3 protein results from TCRdb running MiXCR on the multiplex PCR reads. Seen here are over 110,000 distinct CDR3 sequences, roughly 66% observed once, and the top ten hold about 18%. Sample: lung tumor tissue. The receptors stem from a man aged 55 to 70 with small cell lung cancer. Each CDR3 is given with its conserved first and last residue. The D gene is left open where the match is weak.

>TRBV12-3/TRBV12-4|-
CASSLLGAQGYIF
>TRBV7-9|-
CASSLAGGLSGNTIYF
>TRBV4-1|-
CASRGGVSGAYEQYF
>TRBV29-1|TRBD1
CSVGTGDGELFF
>TRBV20-1|TRBD2
CSARGSGKARETQNF
>TRBV12-3/TRBV12-4|-
CASSLGHPQHF
>TRBV6-1|TRBD1
CASSTRDRVKETQYF
>TRBV6-5|-
CASSYSGAHNQPQHF
>TRBV29-1|-
CSVATGLATEAFF
>TRBV6-1|TRBD2
CASSEIPSGRARETQYF
>TRBV20-1|-
CSARQGQSSYEQYF
>TRBV12-3/TRBV12-4|-
CASSFSRGNQPQHF
>TRBV20-1|-
CSVPSWGGDIQYF
>TRBV20-1|-
CSARAGRRGDNEQFF
>TRBV20-1|-
CSAQSRVGADTQYF
>TRBV4-1|-
CASSQELAGTDTHYF
>TRBV29-1|-
CSVRVVRETQYF
>TRBV5-5|-
CASSLVQLDTGELFF
>TRBV11-2|TRBD2
CAISGSGNTGGLFF
>TRBV20-1|TRBD2
CSAKISGRWINEQLF
>TRBV29-1|-
CSASVGRPGHNSPLHF
>TRBV5-5|-
CASSFVGRQETRYF
>TRBV20-1|-
CSARVGPSQPQHF
>TRBV5-6|TRBD1
CASSADGQGFHEQYF
>TRBV5-4|-
CASSWGPIQGFTWELFF
>TRBV11-3|-
CASSLERGLNEQYF
>TRBV5-6|-
CASSLTDYGEPGANVLTF
>TRBV6-1|TRBD1
CATAGQGAIKSYNSPLHF